These T cell receptor beta chains were read from a single sample in a study of regulatory T cells in long-lasting Graves disease. TCRdb reprocessed the multiplex PCR reads via MiXCR and lists one record per CDR3 protein. In the table there are about 620,000 distinct CDR3 sequences, approximately 15% of which are singletons. In addition, the sample was reused for a study of T cells in Graves' hyperthyroidism and ophthalmopathy.

The material sequenced was peripheral blood mononuclear cells (PBMCs), taken at new diagnosis, from a patient treated with antithyroid drugs. The receptors derive from a woman between 25 and 40 years old with Graves disease. CDR3s include the opening cysteine and the closing phenylalanine or tryptophan. A D gene is named only where the DNA matches it firmly. Some rows have no size entry. The others give once, few or many, or a class for an expanded clone.

.	TRBV2	many	TRBJ1-1	TGTGCCAGCAGTACAACCGACAGGCTGAACACTGAAGCTTTCTTT	CASSTTDRLNTEAFF
.	TRBV10-3	many	TRBJ1-5	TGTGCCGTCGGGCGCGAAAGTAGCAATCAGCCCCAGCATTTT	CAVGRESSNQPQHF
.	TRBV7-9	many	TRBJ1-5	TGTGCCAGCAGCTTAGAAGGCCGAGATCAGCCCCAGCATTTT	CASSLEGRDQPQHF
.	TRBV20-1	.	TRBJ2-7	TGCAGTGCTAGAGGGGTCGGGAGCTCCTACGAGCAGTACTTC	CSARGVGSSYEQYF
.	TRBV18	many	TRBJ2-1	TGTGCCAGCTCACCACTGTTGGGGGAGCAGTTCTTC	CASSPLLGEQFF
TRBD1	TRBV4-1	few	TRBJ1-2	TGCGCCAGCAGCCGCGGACAGGGGGGAGGTGGCTACACCTTC	CASSRGQGGGGYTF
.	TRBV15	many	TRBJ1-5	TGTGCCACCAGCCTGGGGGGAAACCAGCCCCAGCATTTT	CATSLGGNQPQHF
.	TRBV19	.	TRBJ1-6	TGTGCCAGTACCCGCGGCAATTCACCCCTCCACTTT	CASTRGNSPLHF
.	TRBV19	few	TRBJ1-5	TGTGCCAGTAGTGGGCCGACGGTAGAAACCCAGCCCCAGCATTTT	CASSGPTVETQPQHF
TRBD2	TRBV7-2	.	TRBJ2-1	TGTGCCAGCAGCTTAGTCCCTCCTAGCGGGCCCGTTACCAAAGACAATGAGCAGTTCTTC	CASSLVPPSGPVTKDNEQFF
.	TRBV11-2	many	TRBJ1-1	TGTGCCAGCAGACCCACACTGAACACTGAAGCTTTCTTT	CASRPTLNTEAFF
.	TRBV27	many	TRBJ2-1	TGTGCCAGCAGTTTATCCCAACCGGGGCCTAATGAGCAGTTCTTC	CASSLSQPGPNEQFF
.	TRBV7-9	few	TRBJ2-1	TGTGCCAGCAGCGCTAGCGCGCTGACCTACAATGAGCAGTTCTTC	CASSASALTYNEQFF
TRBD1	TRBV20-1	.	TRBJ2-2	TGCAGTGCTAGAGATCTCGTTTCCGGGACAGCGAACACCGGGGAGCTGTTTTTT	CSARDLVSGTANTGELFF
.	TRBV11-3	few	TRBJ2-1	TGTGCCAGCAGCTCCCGTAGTAATGAGCAGTTCTTC	CASSSRSNEQFF
TRBD2	TRBV6-1	few	TRBJ2-7	TGTGCCAGCAGCCCGGGACTAGCGGGATCAGACGAGCAGTACTTC	CASSPGLAGSDEQYF
.	TRBV7-9	few	TRBJ2-5	TGTGCCAGCAGCTTAGGGACCGGGACCAAAAAAGAGACCCAGTACTTC	CASSLGTGTKKETQYF
TRBD2	TRBV11-1	many	TRBJ2-1	TGTGCCAGCAGCCGACTAGCGGGATTATACAATGAGCAGTTCTTC	CASSRLAGLYNEQFF
TRBD2	TRBV30	.	TRBJ2-6	TGTGCCTGGAGTGTACTAGCGGGGTCTTCTTCTGGGGCCAACGTCCTGACTTTC	CAWSVLAGSSSGANVLTF
TRBD2	TRBV2	.	TRBJ2-7	TGTGCCAGCAGGGACTTAGCGGGAGCACCCTACGAGCAGTACTTC	CASRDLAGAPYEQYF
TRBD2	TRBV6-5	.	TRBJ2-3	TGTGCCAGCAGTCCCCGGCTAGCGGGTTACACAGATACGCAGTATTTT	CASSPRLAGYTDTQYF
.	TRBV25-1	.	TRBJ2-2	TGTGCCAGCACCCGGGGGGCCGGCACCGGGGAGCTGTTTTTT	CASTRGAGTGELFF
.	TRBV29-1	few	TRBJ1-1	TGCAGCGTTGTACCGGGGGACACTGAAGCTTTCTTT	CSVVPGDTEAFF
.	TRBV3-1	.	TRBJ1-3	TGTGCCAGCAGCCAAGATATAAACGTAGACACCATATATTTT	CASSQDINVDTIYF
.	TRBV7-3	few	TRBJ1-2	TGTGCCAGCAGCTTAACGTTTCCGAGCCTGGAAGGCTACACCTTC	CASSLTFPSLEGYTF
TRBD1	TRBV10-1	.	TRBJ2-7	TGCGCCAGCAGTCCTGGGGGACAGGGTTTGTACGAGCAGTACTTC	CASSPGGQGLYEQYF
.	TRBV5-1	many	TRBJ2-7	TGTGCCAGCAGCCTGGACTCTGGGGCCTACGAGCAGTACTTC	CASSLDSGAYEQYF
TRBD1	TRBV28	many	TRBJ2-1	TGTGCCAGCATTAAACAGGGGTCCTACAATGAGCAGTTCTTC	CASIKQGSYNEQFF
.	TRBV5-1	few	TRBJ1-1	TGCGCCAGCAGCTTGACGGTGGGAGGCGAAGCTTTCTTT	CASSLTVGGEAFF
.	TRBV7-8	few	TRBJ1-4	TGTGCCAGCAGCTCAACAGGGCGTTCTGAAAAACTGTTTTTT	CASSSTGRSEKLFF
.	TRBV9	few	TRBJ2-7	TGTGCCAGCAGCGCGGGACATCCGAACGAGCAGTACTTC	CASSAGHPNEQYF
TRBD1	TRBV6-1	many	TRBJ1-4	TGTGCCAGTAAAAAAGGGACAGGGGCGGACGAAAAACTGTTTTTT	CASKKGTGADEKLFF
.	TRBV20-1	.	TRBJ1-3	TGCAGTTTACAGTCGGGGGGATCTGGAAACACCATATATTTT	CSLQSGGSGNTIYF
.	TRBV7-2	many	TRBJ1-1	TGTGCCAGCAGCTTAGGAGGGAAGAACACTGAAGCTTTCTTT	CASSLGGKNTEAFF
.	TRBV10-3	many	TRBJ2-3	TGTGCCATCAGGGACAGCACAGATACGCAGTATTTT	CAIRDSTDTQYF
.	TRBV20-1	few	TRBJ2-5	TGCAGTGCTAGGGTTTTCGGGCCCAAAGAGACCCAGTACTTC	CSARVFGPKETQYF
.	TRBV7-3	few	TRBJ2-1	TGTGCCAGCAGCTTCCCCCCCAAGCCTACCTCTCACAATGAGCAGTTCTTC	CASSFPPKPTSHNEQFF
TRBD1	TRBV7-9	.	TRBJ1-6	TGTGCCAGCAGCTTAACGAGTCCCGGGACAGGGTCTAATTCACCCCTCCACTTT	CASSLTSPGTGSNSPLHF
TRBD2	TRBV5-1	.	TRBJ2-7	TGCGCCAGCAGCTTCGGACTAGCGGGAGAGCCCCACGAGCAGTACTTC	CASSFGLAGEPHEQYF
.	TRBV11-3	.	TRBJ2-2	TGTGCCAGCAGCTTAGGGGGTTCCCCTATCACCGGGGAGCTGTTTTTT	CASSLGGSPITGELFF
.	TRBV2	many	TRBJ1-4	TGTGCCAGCCAAAAGGGAGGGATTCAGGAAAAACTGTTTTTT	CASQKGGIQEKLFF
.	TRBV5-1	.	TRBJ1-6	TGCGCCAGCAGCTTGGCCCCAATCGGAAGTACACCCCTCCACTTT	CASSLAPIGSTPLHF
TRBD1	TRBV19	.	TRBJ1-1	TGTGCCAGTACCGACCAGGGGGTCACTGAAGCTTTCTTT	CASTDQGVTEAFF
TRBD2	TRBV12-3/TRBV12-4	many	TRBJ2-5	TGTGCCAGCAGTTCGGGACTAGTAGAGACCCAGTACTTC	CASSSGLVETQYF
TRBD1	TRBV5-8	few	TRBJ2-3	TGTGCCAGCAGCTTGGTGGGACAGACCACAGATACGCAGTATTTT	CASSLVGQTTDTQYF
.	TRBV27	.	TRBJ1-1	TGTGCCAGCAGTTCTTCAGGGTCAGCCGGCGCTGAAGCTTTCTTT	CASSSSGSAGAEAFF
.	TRBV30	many	TRBJ1-2	TGTGCCTGGACTCAGGCCCAGGGGTATGGCTACACCTTC	CAWTQAQGYGYTF
.	TRBV20-1	many	TRBJ2-1	TGCAGTGTGGGACGAGCAGATGTCTACAATGAGCAGTTCTTC	CSVGRADVYNEQFF